This T cell receptor beta chain is drawn from a study of blood T cell repertoires in COVID-19. Sequenced by immunoSEQ multiplex PCR; TCRdb stores in-frame clones only, minus some. The sample includes under 250,000 clones, more than 65% of them seen just once. Germline V gene data show CDR1 as KGHSY and CDR2 as FQNENV. This CDR3 spans 14 amino acids. Trimming cost V 4 bases and J 7 bases, with 13 bases left between them. This TCR came from a man aged 50-59 years with active or convalescent COVID-19. The rearrangement links TRBV16 to TRBJ1-4; TRBD1 might be the D (5 bases). Sequenced input: peripheral blood. The CDR3 DNA reads TGTGCCAGCAGCCCGGGTCAGGGCGGTGAAAAACTGTTTTTT. This codes for CASSPGQGGEKLFF. The complete variable domain, with remaining parts taken from reference TRBV16 and TRBJ1-4, reads GEEVAQTPKHLVRGEGQKAKLYCAPIKGHSYVFWYQQVLKNEFKFLISFQNENVFDETGMPKERFSAKCLPNSPCSLEIQATKLEDSAVYFCASSPGQGGEKLFFGSGTQLSVL.